This TCR beta chain comes out of a study of T cells in Graves' hyperthyroidism and ophthalmopathy. General study results and limits: Before onset, by a median of approximately 6.2 months, the model predicted ophthalmopathy. Blood also held most thyroid clonotypes expanded beyond 0.001.

Researchers barred patients who had uncontrolled infection, other autoimmune disease, pregnancy or lactation. The diagnostic basis comprised clinical symptoms, serum thyroxine and TRAb, thyroid ultrasound and orbital computed tomography. The sample holds many counts of this clonotype. The antigen remains undetermined. The CDR3 is 14 residues long. Germline CDR1 and CDR2: SEHNR and FQNEAQ (reference sequence). With 5 bases removed from V and 3 bases from J, the gap between germline ends came to 14 bases. There were TCR beta CDR3 regions amplified from RNA transcripts. TCR CDR3 underwent first-round RT-PCR with the HTBI primer set. TCRdb re-analysed the multiplex PCR reads in MiXCR, keeping a single row per CDR3 protein. The data contain about 510,000 distinct CDR3 sequences, approximately 48% of them seen just once; the ten biggest clones take up about 43%.

This sequence was found in an adult woman with Graves' disease, either hyperthyroidism or ophthalmopathy (not recorded which). This chain connects TRBV7-9 to TRBJ2-7; tentatively, D is TRBD1 (6 bases). Sequenced: peripheral blood or thyroid tissue (not recorded which). The CDR3 spells CASSQSGTSYEQYF. For the CDR3, the DNA is TGTGCCAGCAGCCAGTCCGGGACAAGCTACGAGCAGTACTTC. The full variable domain, rest sourced from reference TRBV7-9 and TRBJ2-7, is DTGVSQNPRHKITKRGQNVTFRCDPISEHNRLYWYRQTLGQGPEFLTYFQNEAQLEKSRLLSDRFSAERPKGSFSTLEIQRTEQGDSAMYLCASSQSGTSYEQYFGPGTRLTVT.